The T cell receptor beta chain described here comes from a study of identical twins. The CDR3 covers 16 residues. V shed 3 bases and J shed 5 bases, with 20 bases lying between them. TCRdb independently ran MiXCR on the 5' RACE reads; one entry per CDR3 protein. Seen here are 570,000 or so distinct CDR3 sequences, 7.5% to 10% observed once, and the top ten hold roughly 3%. Overall study findings and caveats: A cross-sectional statistical analysis, not follow-up of the same donors, supported the conclusions.

On this clonotype: The target antigen is unknown.

Another study also made use of these data, one on yellow fever vaccine responses in identical twins.

The clonotype originates from a woman between 18 and 29 years old in good health. The chain carries TRBV12-3 or TRBV12-4 and TRBJ2-7, with D uncertain. Specimen: PBMCs. The CDR3 bases are TGTGCCAGCAGTTTCGCCCCCCATACCCCCTTCCACGAGCAGTACTTC. Its protein is CASSFAPHTPFHEQYF.